The 30 T cell receptor beta chains below were found in one sample sequenced in a study of cytomegalovirus exposure and HLA in healthy donors. In the PCR, 60 Vbeta and 13 Jbeta primers were used. The repertoire was sequenced with immunoSEQ multiplex PCR; TCRdb's copy has only in-frame clones and lacks some. This sample has about 220,000 clones, with more than 65% found just once. Sequenced: PBMCs. All receptors derive from a man younger than 35 in good health and CMV-seronegative.

This chain connects TRBV6-5 to TRBJ1-4; D uncertain. This CDR3 comprises 15 residues. Deletions cut 2 bases from V and 0 bases from J, with 7 bases between. Per germline, CDR1 MNHEY and CDR2 SVGAGI. CDR3 coding DNA: TGTGCCAGCAGTTACCAGTCAGCAACTAATGAAAAACTGTTTTTT. It is translated as CASSYQSATNEKLFF.

The J gene is TRBJ2-7, the V gene TRBV9; 10 positions match TRBD1. Germline CDR1 SGDLS, CDR2 YYNGEE. CDR3 length equals 15 residues. J lost 2 bases, V lost 3 bases, and 5 bases had no gene match. CDR3 sequence reads: CASSEGQGSTYEQYF. The CDR3, as DNA: TGTGCCAGCAGCGAGGGACAGGGGAGCACCTACGAGCAGTACTTC. Looking up the rest from reference TRBV9 and TRBJ2-7 gives the full variable domain: DSGVTQTPKHLITATGQRVTLRCSPRSGDLSVYWYQQSLDQGLQFLIQYYNGEERAKGNILERFSAQQFPDLHSELNLSSLELGDSALYFCASSEGQGSTYEQYFGPGTRLTVT.

The V and J genes are TRBV5-8 and TRBJ2-3; TRBD2 aligns across 9 bases. Germline lookup yields CDR1 SGHTS and CDR2 YDEGEE. V was pared by 0 bases and J by 2 bases, with 4 bases of the junction left unmatched. CDR3 length: 16 amino acids. CDR3 sequence (DNA): TGTGCCAGCAGCTTGGCCGGGACTAGCCTCACAGATACGCAGTATTTT. Its protein is CASSLAGTSLTDTQYF.

The chain has TRBV19 and TRBJ1-5, with TRBD1 matching over 7 bases. V lost 9 bases, J lost 0 bases, and 8 bases stayed unmatched. CDR3 length: 15 residues. CDR1 and CDR2 from the germline V gene are LNHDA and SQIVND (reference sequence). CDR3 DNA sequence: TGTGCCAGCCAGACAGGGCCCTTTAGCAATCAGCCCCAGCATTTT. It encodes CASQTGPFSNQPQHF.

Regarding this clone: At one of its ends the junction is not consistent with the germline gene, which may arise from a read error. This chain joins TRBV7-9 and TRBJ1-1; 9 bases agree with TRBD1. CDR3 length equals 15 residues. Germline V CDR1 and CDR2: SEHNR, FQNEAQ (reference sequence). CDR3: CSSSPHRGPETEAFF. DNA of the CDR3: TGTTCCAGCAGCCCTCACAGGGGGCCTGAAACTGAAGCTTTCTTT.

The chain uses TRBV2 and TRBJ1-5; 7 bases line up with TRBD1. This CDR3 is built from 14 residues. Looked up from germline, CDR1 is SNHLY and CDR2 is FYNNEI. Trimming at V came to 6 bases and at J to 1 base, leaving 3 bases not matched to a gene. The CDR3 loop reads CASRETGSNQPQHF. The CDR3 nucleotides read TGTGCCAGCAGAGAGACAGGGAGCAATCAGCCCCAGCATTTT.

This clone was seen just once. The CDR3 loop reads CASSPGQGDPSNYGYTF. CDR3 DNA: TGTGCCAGCTCACCAGGACAGGGGGACCCATCTAACTATGGCTACACCTTC. The gene calls are TRBV18 and TRBJ1-2, with TRBD1 matching over 10 bases. In germline, CDR1 is KGHSH, CDR2 LQKENI. Trimming at V came to 2 bases and at J to 0 bases, leaving 6 bases not matched to a gene. The CDR3 loop spans 17 amino acids.

The genes are TRBV27 and TRBJ2-3, with TRBD1 matching 8 bases. The CDR3 loop spans 14 amino acids. Germline V gene sequence: CDR1 MNHEY, CDR2 SMNVEV (reference sequence). V lost 2 bases, J lost 5 bases, and 3 bases stayed unmatched. CDR3 sequence reads: CASSLKTGVDTQYF. In DNA form, the CDR3 reads TGTGCCAGCAGTTTAAAGACAGGGGTAGATACGCAGTATTTT.

A single count supports this clone. This sequence joins TRBV6-5 and TRBJ2-7; no firm D call. This CDR3 is built from 13 residues. Germline-derived CDR1 and CDR2 are MNHEY and SVGAGI. V lost 2 bases to trimming and J lost 3 bases, with 8 bases between them. CDR3: CASSYRRNYEQYF. The DNA for the CDR3 is TGTGCCAGCAGTTACCGCAGGAACTACGAGCAGTACTTC.

The chain has TRBV5-1 and TRBJ1-4; D not resolved. The CDR3 runs 13 residues. From germline, CDR1 is SGHRS and CDR2 YFSETQ. The V end lost 0 bases, the J end lost 2 bases, and 2 bases lay between the germline ends. The CDR3 protein is CASSLATNEKLFF. The DNA of the CDR3 is TGCGCCAGCAGCTTGGCGACTAATGAAAAACTGTTTTTT.

The J gene is TRBJ2-3, the V gene TRBV11-3, with 7 positions matching TRBD1. Germline-derived CDR1 and CDR2 are SGHNT and YENEEA. This CDR3 is built from 15 residues. V lost 4 bases, J lost 0 bases, and 4 bases stayed unmatched. The CDR3 loop is CASSSGTASTDTQYF. CDR3 nucleotides: TGTGCCAGCAGCTCTGGGACAGCTAGCACAGATACGCAGTATTTT. Full variable domain (outside the CDR3, taken from reference TRBV11-3 and TRBJ2-3): EAGVVQSPRYKIIEKKQPVAFWCNPISGHNTLYWYLQNLGQGPELLIRYENEEAVDDSQLPKDRFSAERLKGVDSTLKIQPAELGDSAVYLCASSSGTASTDTQYFGPGTRLTVL.

This rearrangement joins TRBV7-2 to TRBJ1-2, with 7 bases aligning to TRBD1. Per germline, CDR1 SGHTA and CDR2 FQGNSA. Unmatched junction bases numbered 4, after V lost 4 bases and J lost 8 bases. This CDR3 contains 12 residues. CDR3 loop: CASSSTGVGYTF. CDR3 in DNA: TGTGCCAGCAGCTCTACAGGGGTAGGCTACACCTTC.

This clone was seen more than once but under ten times. The J gene is TRBJ1-1, the V gene TRBV10-1, with D possibly TRBD1 on 5 matching bases. Trimming pared 2 bases from V and 2 bases from J, leaving 9 bases between. Germline values: CDR1 WNHNN, CDR2 SYGVQD (reference sequence). The CDR3 loop spans 14 amino acids. The CDR3 is CASSEAGGNTEAFF. The CDR3 region has the DNA TGCGCCAGCAGTGAGGCGGGGGGAAACACTGAAGCTTTCTTT.

The chain uses TRBV12-5 and TRBJ2-3; D unresolved. This CDR3 contains 14 residues. Looked up from germline, CDR1 is LGHNT and CDR2 is FRNRAP. Trimming took off 2 bases at V and 6 bases at J, with 12 bases between the two ends. The CDR3 here is CASGLSLLPDTQYF. CDR3 coding DNA: TGTGCTAGTGGTTTGTCACTGCTTCCCGATACGCAGTATTTT.

V is TRBV5-4 and J is TRBJ1-2; 7 bases are shared with TRBD1. Trimming removed 4 bases from V and 7 bases from J; junction bases left unmatched: 4. This CDR3 comprises 12 residues. The germline V gene encodes CDR1 SGHNT and CDR2 YYREEE (reference sequence). The chain's CDR3 is CASSTDRLGYTF. The CDR3 nucleotides are TGTGCCAGCAGCACGGACAGGCTTGGCTACACCTTC.

This chain uses TRBV28 with TRBJ2-3; TRBD2 is a possible D gene (5 bases). Trimming left V 5 bases short and J 3 bases short, with 15 bases between. CDR3 length: 15 residues. Germline V lookup: CDR1 MDHEN, CDR2 SYDVKM. The CDR3 sequence is CASSPIRTGTDTQYF. The CDR3 nucleotides are TGTGCCAGCAGTCCCATTAGGACTGGTACAGATACGCAGTATTTT.

The V and J genes are TRBV5-1 and TRBJ2-7; no definite D call. CDR3 length equals 13 residues. Germline CDR1 SGHRS, CDR2 YFSETQ. The ends were cut back, 2 bases at V and 2 bases at J, with 8 bases in the middle. Here the CDR3 DNA reads TGCGCCAGCAGCTTTAGATTCCCCTACGAGCAGTACTTC. It translates to CASSFRFPYEQYF.

The chain is built from TRBV5-1 and TRBJ2-1, with 9 bases matching TRBD2. The junction had 13 bases not matched to a gene; V was cut back by 4 bases and J by 8 bases. The CDR3 has 16 amino acids. Germline CDR1 is SGHRS and CDR2 is YFSETQ. The CDR3 here is CASSPRGSGRMDEQFF. The CDR3 DNA is TGCGCCAGCAGCCCCAGGGGTAGCGGGAGAATGGATGAGCAGTTCTTC.

This chain uses TRBV7-8 with TRBJ1-2, with D maybe TRBD1 (6 bases). Between the trimmed V and J ends, which lost 4 bases and 6 bases, there was a span of 21 bases. Germline V gene lookup returns CDR1 SGHVS and CDR2 FQNEAQ. CDR3 length equals 16 residues. The CDR3 sequence is CASSSMGTRQVHGYTF. CDR3 coding DNA: TGTGCCAGCAGCTCGATGGGAACTCGACAGGTTCATGGCTACACCTTC.

This clone has a single count. The J gene is TRBJ2-7, the V gene TRBV2; D is perhaps TRBD2 (5 bases). This CDR3 is built from 13 residues. Germline CDR1 and CDR2: SNHLY and FYNNEI. The V end lost 5 bases, the J end lost 0 bases, and 8 bases lay between the germline ends. In DNA form, the CDR3 reads TGTGCCAGCAGTACTAGTATCTCCTACGAGCAGTACTTC. Its protein is CASSTSISYEQYF. The full variable domain, with the rest looked up from reference TRBV2 and TRBJ2-7, is EPEVTQTPSHQVTQMGQEVILRCVPISNHLYFYWYRQILGQKVEFLVSFYNNEISEKSEIFDDQFSVERPDGSNFTLKIRSTKLEDSAMYFCASSTSISYEQYFGPGTRLTVT.

This chain joins TRBV5-1 and TRBJ2-3, with 7 bases identical to TRBD1. CDR3 size: 15 residues. J gave up 3 bases and V 0 bases, and 4 bases lay outside the gene matches. The germline V gene has CDR1 SGHRS and CDR2 YFSETQ. CDR3 in amino acids: CASSLAQGWTDTQYF. The CDR3 bases are TGCGCCAGCAGCTTGGCACAGGGGTGGACAGATACGCAGTATTTT.

CDR3 sequence reads: CASSEQGAGSPLHF. The CDR3 DNA reads as TGTGCCAGCAGCGAACAGGGGGCTGGATCACCCCTCCACTTT. The rearrangement links TRBV7-9 to TRBJ1-6; 9 bases match TRBD1. This CDR3 is built from 14 residues. V gave up 5 bases and J gave up 10 bases; unmatched junction bases: 6. From germline, CDR1 is SEHNR and CDR2 FQNEAQ (reference sequence).

This clone was observed a few times. The chain joins TRBV19 to TRBJ1-3; tentatively, D is TRBD1 (6 bases). Germline V lookup: CDR1 LNHDA, CDR2 SQIVND (reference sequence). The V end was cut by 3 bases, the J end by 2 bases, with 11 bases between. This CDR3 comprises 15 residues. This chain's CDR3 is CASSMAGAPGNTIYF. The CDR3 DNA reads TGTGCCAGTAGTATGGCGGGGGCGCCTGGAAACACCATATATTTT.

The chain has TRBV30 and TRBJ1-2, with 9 bases that match TRBD1. Germline CDR1 is GTSNPN and CDR2 is SVGIG (reference sequence). This CDR3 region has 17 residues. Trimming took 0 bases from V and 3 from J; bases not matched to a gene: 11. CDR3 loop: CAWSVRGGTGFDYGYTF. The DNA of the CDR3 is TGTGCCTGGAGTGTACGAGGCGGGACAGGGTTCGACTATGGCTACACCTTC.

This CDR3 reads CASSTRGLNEQFF. CDR3 nucleotides: TGTGCCAGCAGTACCCGGGGGTTAAATGAGCAGTTCTTC. The chain employs TRBV6-5 and TRBJ2-1; perhaps TRBD2 as D (6 bases). V was cut by 5 bases and J by 7 bases, with 12 bases left in between. The length of the CDR3 is 13 residues. CDR1 and CDR2 from the germline V gene are MNHEY and SVGAGI.

This clone was seen only a few times. The chain is built from TRBV6-1 and TRBJ2-7, with 8 bases identical to TRBD2. J was trimmed by 2 bases and V by 2 bases; bases with no gene match: 5. The CDR3 spans 15 residues. Germline values: CDR1 MNHNS, CDR2 SASEGT. This chain's CDR3 is CASSERAGGPYEQYF. The CDR3, as DNA: TGTGCCAGCAGTGAAAGGGCGGGAGGACCCTACGAGCAGTACTTC.

CDR3 DNA: TGTGCCAGCAGCTTAGGACAGGGTCTTGAAAAACTGTTTTTT. This encodes CASSLGQGLEKLFF. The rearrangement links TRBV7-9 to TRBJ1-4, with 7 positions matching TRBD1. V lost 1 base to trimming and J lost 7 bases; unmatched junction nucleotides: 3. CDR3 size: 14 residues. Germline lookup yields CDR1 SEHNR and CDR2 FQNEAQ (reference sequence).

V and J are TRBV7-9 and TRBJ1-2; 9 bases line up with TRBD1. V was clipped by 1 base and J by 7 bases; unmatched bases: 4. The CDR3 is made up of 14 amino acids. The germline V gene encodes CDR1 SEHNR and CDR2 FQNEAQ (reference sequence). This CDR3 is CASSLGTGESGYTF. The DNA for the CDR3 is TGTGCCAGCAGCTTAGGGACAGGGGAGAGTGGCTACACCTTC.

The rearrangement links TRBV10-3 to TRBJ1-2; 9 bases are shared with TRBD1. The V and J ends lost 3 bases and 7 bases, in that order; junction bases with no gene match: 6. Germline CDR1 ENHRY, CDR2 SYGVKD. There are 14 residues in the CDR3. The CDR3: CAISESGTGFGYTF. DNA of the CDR3: TGTGCCATCAGTGAATCGGGGACAGGGTTTGGCTACACCTTC.

The rearrangement links TRBV4-1 to TRBJ2-7, with TRBD2 matching 14 bases. The CDR3 extends over 16 amino acids. Germline CDR1 is MGHRA and CDR2 is YSYEKL. The V segment lost 2 bases and the J segment 5 bases; nucleotides outside the gene matches: 5. CDR3: CASSQPTSGRADEQYF. CDR3 coding DNA: TGCGCCAGCAGCCAACCGACTAGCGGGAGGGCCGACGAGCAGTACTTC.